Sequencing of this TCR beta chain was carried out in a study of cytomegalovirus exposure and HLA in healthy donors. A multiplex PCR was run with 60 Vbeta primers and 13 Jbeta primers. Repertoires were generated with immunoSEQ multiplex PCR, while TCRdb's copy carries only in-frame clones and drops some. The sample features 100,000 to 150,000 clones, with under 2% in its top ten. General study findings and limits: The study recorded 164 TCR beta chains that were cytomegalovirus-associated. CMV serostatus was the sole immune exposure data available.

As concerns this clone: What it binds is not known.

The CDR3 extends over 14 amino acids. V dropped 5 bases and J dropped 3; count of bases not matched to a gene: 6. CDR1 is ENHRY, CDR2 SYGVKD, per germline. The receptor was derived from a young man in good health and CMV-seronegative. Specimen: PBMCs. This chain joins TRBV10-3 and TRBJ2-7, with 8 bases fitting TRBD1. The CDR3 region has the DNA TGTGCCATCAGTAGACAGGGGAGTGACTACGAGCAGTACTTC. Protein product: CAISRQGSDYEQYF.